The 17 T cell receptor beta chains below all came from one sample that was sequenced in a study of Graves' ophthalmopathy and Graves' hyperthyroidism. From RNA, the CDR3 regions of TCR beta chains were amplified and sequenced. Second-round multiplex PCR came after a first-round RT-PCR that employed HTBI primers. Each CDR3 protein is one row after TCRdb ran MiXCR on the multiplex PCR reads. In the table there are over 500,000 distinct CDR3 sequences, approximately 22% of which are singletons. The source material was peripheral blood. All receptors come from a woman aged 18 to 35 with stable Graves' hyperthyroidism. Some clones in this sample may be carry-over from other donors' samples.

The chain is built from TRBV18 and TRBJ1-1, with unresolved D. Trimming stripped 0 bases from V and 10 bases from J, with 12 bases between. The CDR3 sequence is 13 residues long. In germline, CDR1 is KGHSH, CDR2 LQKENI. The CDR3 bases are TGTGCCAGCTCACCACCGAGGACCGCCGGAGCTTTCTTT. This translates into CASSPPRTAGAFF.

Ten or more counts support this clonotype. The CDR3 coding sequence is TGTGCCAGCAGTTTACTACCCGGACAGGCTAGCAACTATGGCTACACCTTC. Its protein product is CASSLLPGQASNYGYTF. The chain employs TRBV28 and TRBJ1-2; 7 positions match TRBD1. The CDR3 is 17 residues long. The junction had 11 bases not matched to a gene; V was cut back by 2 bases and J by 2 bases. CDR1 and CDR2 (germline): MDHEN, SYDVKM.

In its sample, this clonotype was seen a few times. A much more abundant neighbour one base away suggests this may be a read error. This chain uses TRBV6-1 with TRBJ1-3; a weak D match, TRBD1 (5 bases). Germline values: CDR1 MNHNS, CDR2 SASEGT. This CDR3 region has 12 residues. V was pared by 8 bases and J by 0 bases, with 5 bases between. DNA of the CDR3: TGTGCCAGCGGGACCTCTGGAAACACCATATATTTT. This translates into CASGTSGNTIYF.

V is TRBV30 and J is TRBJ2-7; D is unresolved. The CDR3 is made up of 13 amino acids. Germline CDR1 is GTSNPN and CDR2 is SVGIG (reference sequence). Trimming took 0 bases from V and 6 from J, leaving 12 bases between them. CDR3 in amino acids: CAWSVDWGSEQYF. CDR3 nucleotide sequence: TGTGCCTGGAGTGTAGATTGGGGATCCGAGCAGTACTTC. The variable domain in full, completed from reference TRBV30 and TRBJ2-7, reads SQTIHQWPATLVQPVGSPLSLECTVEGTSNPNLYWYRQAAGRGLQLLFYSVGIGQISSEVPQNLSASRPQDRQFILSSKKLLLSDSGFYLCAWSVDWGSEQYFGPGTRLTVT.

This clonotype showed up many times. The chain has TRBV12-3 or TRBV12-4 and TRBJ1-6; D is undetermined. This CDR3 comprises 15 residues. Deletions cut 7 bases from V and 2 bases from J, with 12 bases between. CDR3: CASTLGWAYNSPLHF. The DNA of the CDR3 is TGTGCCAGCACACTGGGTTGGGCCTATAATTCACCCCTCCACTTT.

This clonotype was seen ten or more times. V gene TRBV14 combines with J gene TRBJ2-7; D is perhaps TRBD1 (6 bases). This CDR3 region has 15 residues. Trimming removed 1 base from V and 3 bases from J, with 13 bases in between. Germline-derived CDR1 and CDR2 are SGHDN and FVKESK. In nucleotides, the CDR3 is TGTGCCAGCAGCCAAGTATTCACAGGGAGCTACGAGCAGTACTTC. Its protein product is CASSQVFTGSYEQYF.

This clonotype was observed a handful of times. The chain joins TRBV11-3 to TRBJ2-2, with 7 bases fitting TRBD2. Unmatched junction bases numbered 12, after V lost 9 bases and J lost 5 bases. The CDR3 runs to 15 residues. Germline V gene lookup returns CDR1 SGHNT and CDR2 YENEEA. The CDR3 sequence: CASLLPSGWTGELFF. The DNA for the CDR3 is TGTGCCAGTTTACTCCCTAGCGGTTGGACCGGGGAGCTGTTTTTT.

This clonotype was detected ten times or more. The CDR3 loop reads CASSEGTGFFYTF. CDR3 nucleotide sequence: TGTGCCAGCAGTGAGGGGACAGGGTTTTTCTACACCTTC. The chain is built from TRBV6-1 and TRBJ1-2; the match to TRBD1 covers 9 bases. With V trimmed by 3 bases and J by 10 bases, 6 bases remained unmatched. The CDR3 consists of 13 residues. Germline V gene lookup returns CDR1 MNHNS and CDR2 SASEGT.

Ten or more counts support this clonotype. The V and J genes are TRBV30 and TRBJ1-1; 8 bases map to TRBD1. V lost 0 bases and J lost 6; bases outside the gene matches: 3. This CDR3 comprises 13 residues. The germline CDR1 and CDR2 sequences are GTSNPN and SVGIG (reference sequence). CDR3 amino acids: CAWSVGTGAEAFF. Here the CDR3 DNA reads TGTGCCTGGAGTGTGGGGACAGGTGCTGAAGCTTTCTTT.

The chain has TRBV5-1 and TRBJ1-5; D is unclear. Trimming removed 2 bases from V and 0 bases from J, with 9 bases in between. The CDR3 is made up of 15 amino acids. Germline V gene data show CDR1 as SGHRS and CDR2 as YFSETQ. This chain's CDR3 is CASSLGYSSNQPQHF. The DNA for the CDR3 is TGCGCCAGCAGCTTAGGCTATTCTAGCAATCAGCCCCAGCATTTT. Full variable domain (remainder filled in from reference TRBV5-1 and TRBJ1-5): KAGVTQTPRYLIKTRGQQVTLSCSPISGHRSVSWYQQTPGQGLQFLFEYFSETQRNKGNFPGRFSGRQFSNSRSEMNVSTLELGDSALYLCASSLGYSSNQPQHFGDGTRLSIL.

This clonotype was seen only a few times. The chain employs TRBV7-9 and TRBJ2-7; perhaps TRBD1 as D (6 bases). The CDR3 has 12 amino acids. CDR1 and CDR2 from the germline V gene are SEHNR and FQNEAQ (reference sequence). Trimming pared 7 bases from V and 5 bases from J, leaving 12 bases between. The CDR3 loop is CASNRDTDEQYF. The CDR3 region has the DNA TGTGCCAGCAACAGGGATACGGACGAGCAGTACTTC.

This clonotype was seen at least ten times. The rearrangement links TRBV12-3 or TRBV12-4 to TRBJ2-7, with no clear D. The CDR3 length is 13 residues. Trimming shortened V by 3 bases and J by 2 bases, and 8 bases separated the two germline ends. The CDR3 here is CASSFAETYEQYF. The CDR3 DNA follows: TGTGCCAGCAGTTTCGCAGAGACCTACGAGCAGTACTTC.

This clonotype was recorded many times. The DNA for the CDR3 is TGTGCCAGCAGTTACGAAACTAGCGGGTACGAGCAGTACTTC. Its protein is CASSYETSGYEQYF. The chain is built from TRBV6-2 or TRBV6-3 and TRBJ2-7; 9 nucleotides align to TRBD2. Germline V lookup: CDR1 MNHEY, CDR2 SVGEGT. J was trimmed by 4 bases and V by 2 bases; bases with no gene match: 3. This CDR3 is built from 14 residues.

This clonotype was detected many times. The rearrangement uses TRBV12-3 or TRBV12-4 and TRBJ1-1; 8 nucleotides align to TRBD1. V gave up 1 base and J gave up 1 base; unmatched junction bases: 2. CDR3 length: 15 residues. As DNA, the CDR3 is TGTGCCAGCAGTTTAGGACAGGGGAGGAACACTGAAGCTTTCTTT. Translating it yields CASSLGQGRNTEAFF.

This clonotype was detected ten times or more. The chain is built from TRBV29-1 and TRBJ2-7, with D perhaps TRBD1 (7 bases). V gave up 1 base and J gave up 1 base, with 11 bases separating them. This CDR3 has 14 residues. CDR1 is SQVTM and CDR2 is ANQGSEA in the germline V gene. CDR3 protein: CSVEGGDRSYEQYF. The CDR3 DNA is TGCAGCGTTGAAGGGGGGGACAGATCCTACGAGCAGTACTTC.

This clonotype has at least ten counts. The V call is TRBV20-1, the J call TRBJ2-7; 9 bases agree with TRBD2. Looked up from germline, CDR1 is DFQATT and CDR2 is SNEGSKA (reference sequence). The CDR3 loop spans 15 amino acids. After removal of 3 bases from V and 6 bases from J, the junction contained 12 bases not matched to a gene. The CDR3 DNA reads TGCAGTGCTAGTATGGTAGCGGGGGCCCGCGGCGAGCAGTACTTC. Residues: CSASMVAGARGEQYF.

This clonotype was seen just once. This chain uses TRBV9 with TRBJ2-7, with a possible D match to TRBD2 (6 bases). Germline CDR1 is SGDLS and CDR2 is YYNGEE. Trimming left V 10 bases short and J 2 bases short, with 28 bases between. CDR3 length: 17 residues. DNA for the CDR3: TGTGCCGTCTGCCTCCCCTTAATCATGGGGGGTGCCTACGAGCAGTACTTC. Protein product: CAVCLPLIMGGAYEQYF.